The 29 T cell receptor beta chains in this list originate from one sample, sequenced in a study of cytomegalovirus exposure and HLA in healthy donors. A multiplex PCR was run with 60 Vbeta primers and 13 Jbeta primers. Profiled with immunoSEQ multiplex PCR; TCRdb holds only in-frame clones, not every one. The sample records 200,000 or so clones, more than 65% being singletons. The sample comprised PBMCs. The receptors here all came from a woman aged 25 to 39 in good health and CMV-seropositive.

This sequence joins TRBV19 and TRBJ1-1; 9 bases are a match to TRBD1. Germline assignment: CDR1 LNHDA and CDR2 SQIVND (reference sequence). The CDR3 runs to 16 residues. Unmatched junction bases numbered 6, after V lost 4 bases and J lost 0 bases. CDR3 sequence (DNA): TGTGCCAGTAGTAGAGGGACAGGGAGTATGAACACTGAAGCTTTCTTT. Amino acid sequence: CASSRGTGSMNTEAFF.

The rearrangement uses TRBV6-1 and TRBJ1-5, with D unclear. CDR3 size: 15 residues. The V and J ends lost 2 bases and 3 bases respectively, with 11 bases between them. Germline lookup yields CDR1 MNHNS and CDR2 SASEGT. Written as DNA, the CDR3 is TGTGCCAGCAGTGAACGGCCGAGGGTCAATCAGCCCCAGCATTTT. Its protein is CASSERPRVNQPQHF.

The rearrangement joins TRBV7-8 to TRBJ2-3; 13 bases are a match to TRBD2. The length of the CDR3 is 18 residues. The V segment lost 5 bases and the J segment 1 base; nucleotides outside the gene matches: 9. Germline V gene lookup returns CDR1 SGHVS and CDR2 FQNEAQ. The CDR3 sequence: CASSRGTSGMAGTDTQYF. DNA of the CDR3: TGTGCCAGCAGCCGCGGGACTAGCGGGATGGCGGGCACAGATACGCAGTATTTT.

The chain has TRBV28 and TRBJ2-7; 10 bases fit TRBD2. Trimming at V came to 7 bases and at J to 3 bases, leaving 6 bases not matched to a gene. Per the germline V gene, CDR1 is MDHEN and CDR2 is SYDVKM. CDR3 length: 14 residues. DNA for the CDR3: TGTGCCAGCAAGCGGGAGGGCAAAGGCTACGAGCAGTACTTC. It encodes CASKREGKGYEQYF.

A remark on this clone: At one boundary the junction diverges from the germline segment, which might be a read error. This chain joins TRBV29-1 and TRBJ1-1; D uncertain. The V gene's germline CDR1 is SQVTM and CDR2 ANQGSEA. This CDR3 spans 12 amino acids. As DNA, the CDR3 is TGCAGCGTTGAGTCATCTAGCACTGGAGCTTTCTTT. Its protein product is CSVESSSTGAFF. The full variable domain, in which reference TRBV29-1 and TRBJ1-1 provide the parts outside the CDR3, is SAVISQKPSRDICQRGTSLTIQCQVDSQVTMMFWYRQQPGQSLTLIATANQGSEATYESGFVIDKFPISRPNLTFSTLTVSNMSPEDSSIYLCSVESSSTGAFFGQGTRLTVV.

The chain has TRBV6-1 and TRBJ1-5; D possibly corresponds to TRBD1 (6 bases). Germline CDR1 reads MNHNS; CDR2 reads SASEGT. With 2 bases removed from V and 4 bases from J, the gap between germline ends came to 18 bases. The CDR3 contains 17 residues. CDR3 DNA: TGTGCCAGCAGTGAACTAAGAAGGGACATCAAGAATCAGCCCCAGCATTTT. It yields the protein CASSELRRDIKNQPQHF.

Concerning this clone: An end of the junction differs from the germline gene, which may be a read error. CDR3 sequence reads: CSSSLGRVSAGSSYEQYF. DNA for the CDR3: TGTTCCAGCAGCTTAGGAAGGGTTAGCGCCGGTTCCTCCTACGAGCAGTACTTC. The gene calls are TRBV7-9 and TRBJ2-7, with D perhaps TRBD2 (5 bases). Germline V CDR1 and CDR2: SEHNR, FQNEAQ (reference sequence). The CDR3 totals 18 residues.

The V and J genes are TRBV5-1 and TRBJ2-4; weak D call: TRBD2 (6 bases). The CDR3 sequence is 15 residues long. Germline V gene sequence: CDR1 SGHRS, CDR2 YFSETQ. The ends were cut back, 4 bases at V and 6 bases at J, with 17 bases in the middle. The CDR3 region is CASSGGLGGGNIQYF. CDR3 nucleotide sequence: TGCGCCAGCAGCGGGGGACTTGGAGGCGGAAACATTCAGTACTTC.

The chain uses TRBV5-5 and TRBJ1-5; TRBD1 aligns across 9 bases. After removal of 5 bases from V and 0 bases from J, the junction contained 18 bases not matched to a gene. CDR3 length equals 20 residues. Per the germline V gene, CDR1 is SGHKS and CDR2 is YYEKEE (reference sequence). The CDR3 sequence: CASRFHPGTGRDYSNQPQHF. The CDR3 DNA reads TGTGCCAGCAGATTCCATCCCGGGACAGGGCGTGACTATAGCAATCAGCCCCAGCATTTT.

The chain links TRBV6-6 to TRBJ2-7, with 10 positions matching TRBD1. CDR3 length: 15 amino acids. V gave up 2 bases and J gave up 3 bases; unmatched junction bases: 4. The germline V gene encodes CDR1 MNHNY and CDR2 SVGAGI (reference sequence). CDR3: CASSYPGQGNYEQYF. The CDR3 DNA is TGTGCCAGCAGTTACCCGGGACAGGGGAACTACGAGCAGTACTTC.

This chain connects TRBV27 to TRBJ1-1, with D unclear. Germline V CDR1 and CDR2: MNHEY, SMNVEV (reference sequence). The CDR3 totals 11 residues. The germline V and J ends were trimmed by 8 bases and 5 bases, with 9 bases remaining between them. The CDR3 is CASGGWTEAFF. Written as DNA, the CDR3 is TGTGCCAGCGGAGGGTGGACTGAAGCTTTCTTT.

V and J are TRBV2 and TRBJ2-3; 7 bases align to TRBD2. CDR1 and CDR2 from the germline V gene are SNHLY and FYNNEI. The CDR3 covers 16 residues. V was pared by 1 base and J by 2 bases, with 6 bases of the junction left unmatched. The CDR3 protein is CASSEGLAEITDTQYF. The CDR3 DNA reads TGTGCCAGCAGTGAAGGGCTAGCGGAGATCACAGATACGCAGTATTTT. Full variable domain (remainder filled in from reference TRBV2 and TRBJ2-3): EPEVTQTPSHQVTQMGQEVILRCVPISNHLYFYWYRQILGQKVEFLVSFYNNEISEKSEIFDDQFSVERPDGSNFTLKIRSTKLEDSAMYFCASSEGLAEITDTQYFGPGTRLTVL.

The chain has TRBV19 and TRBJ2-2, with 8 bases that match TRBD2. Unmatched junction bases numbered 3, after V lost 8 bases and J lost 4 bases. The CDR3 loop spans 13 amino acids. Germline-derived CDR1 and CDR2 are LNHDA and SQIVND (reference sequence). This chain's CDR3 is CASRLATTGELFF. DNA for the CDR3: TGTGCCAGTCGACTAGCGACCACCGGGGAGCTGTTTTTT.

This chain connects TRBV7-9 to TRBJ1-1; possibly TRBD1 for D (5 bases). Between the trimmed V and J ends, which lost 0 bases and 5 bases, there was a span of 10 bases. This CDR3 spans 14 amino acids. Germline assignment: CDR1 SEHNR and CDR2 FQNEAQ (reference sequence). For the CDR3, the DNA is TGTGCCAGCAGCTTAGCAGGGGAAGGGACTGAAGCTTTCTTT. This gives the protein CASSLAGEGTEAFF.

The chain recombines TRBV7-9 with TRBJ2-5; TRBD2 aligns across 7 bases. Germline CDR1 SEHNR, CDR2 FQNEAQ (reference sequence). After removal of 2 bases from V and 0 bases from J, the junction contained 3 bases not matched to a gene. This CDR3 comprises 15 residues. The CDR3 coding sequence is TGTGCCAGCAGCTTATTGGCGGGGGACCAAGAGACCCAGTACTTC. Translating it yields CASSLLAGDQETQYF.

The chain joins TRBV7-8 to TRBJ2-5, with 8 bases lining up with TRBD1. The CDR3 extends over 16 amino acids. Germline V gives CDR1 SGHVS, CDR2 FQNEAQ. V lost 8 bases and J lost 5; bases outside the gene matches: 16. This CDR3 is CASLPVGQGGRETQYF. In DNA, the CDR3 is TGTGCCAGCCTTCCCGTCGGACAGGGTGGGAGGGAGACCCAGTACTTC.

This clone came up a few times. The chain uses TRBV6-1 and TRBJ1-4; D might be TRBD1 (5 bases). The CDR3 totals 15 residues. Trimming pared 0 bases from V and 8 bases from J, leaving 13 bases between. The V gene's germline CDR1 is MNHNS and CDR2 SASEGT. This chain's CDR3 is CASSEAPTAREKLFF. The CDR3 DNA sequence: TGTGCCAGCAGTGAAGCGCCGACAGCTCGGGAAAAACTGTTTTTT.

This clone was counted between two and nine times. V and J are TRBV6-1 and TRBJ1-6; D perhaps matches TRBD1 (6 bases). Germline lookup yields CDR1 MNHNS and CDR2 SASEGT. This CDR3 is 13 amino acids long. V lost 2 bases, J lost 10 bases, and 9 bases lay in between. CDR3 in amino acids: CASSESQGSPLHF. The DNA for the CDR3 is TGTGCCAGCAGTGAATCACAGGGATCACCCCTCCACTTT.

This clone came up once. The rearrangement uses TRBV19 and TRBJ2-1; TRBD1 agrees at 8 bases. This CDR3 has 16 residues. Germline V gene sequence: CDR1 LNHDA, CDR2 SQIVND (reference sequence). Trimming took 8 bases from V and 6 from J; bases not matched to a gene: 15. The CDR3 coding sequence is TGTGCCAGTCGCAAGTTGGGCCAGGGGGCGCGCAATGAGCAGTTCTTC. Protein sequence: CASRKLGQGARNEQFF.

V usage is TRBV19 and J usage is TRBJ2-7; 10 positions match TRBD1. J was trimmed by 3 bases and V by 6 bases; bases with no gene match: 2. CDR1 and CDR2 from the germline V gene are LNHDA and SQIVND (reference sequence). CDR3 length: 13 amino acids. The CDR3 region has the DNA TGTGCCAGTAGCCGGGACAGGGGCTACGAGCAGTACTTC. This encodes CASSRDRGYEQYF.

The chain links TRBV7-9 to TRBJ2-5; perhaps TRBD1 as D (6 bases). Trimming took off 0 bases at V and 5 bases at J, with 13 bases between the two ends. The germline gives CDR1 SEHNR, CDR2 FQNEAQ (reference sequence). This CDR3 has 15 amino acids. This CDR3 is CASSLAQGNWETQYF. CDR3 DNA: TGTGCCAGCAGCTTAGCCCAGGGGAACTGGGAGACCCAGTACTTC.

The V and J genes are TRBV5-1 and TRBJ2-1; 7 bases align to TRBD1. CDR1 and CDR2 from the germline V gene are SGHRS and YFSETQ. The CDR3 runs to 15 residues. The V gene end was trimmed by 0 bases and the J gene end by 6 bases; junction bases not matched to a gene: 6. Written as DNA, the CDR3 is TGCGCCAGCAGCTTGGCTGTGACAGGGATCAATGAGCAGTTCTTC. Residues: CASSLAVTGINEQFF.

The chain carries TRBV27 and TRBJ1-4; 12 positions agree with TRBD1. The CDR3 runs to 14 residues. With 3 bases clipped from V and 9 bases from J, the junction kept 2 bases outside the gene matches. Per germline, CDR1 MNHEY and CDR2 SMNVEV (reference sequence). CDR3 DNA sequence: TGTGCCAGCAGTTTGGGGACAGGGGGCAAAAAACTGTTTTTT. As protein: CASSLGTGGKKLFF.

V is TRBV27 and J is TRBJ1-1; D remains unclear. This CDR3 is 13 amino acids long. CDR1 is MNHEY and CDR2 is SMNVEV in the germline V gene (reference sequence). Trimming shortened V by 1 base and J by 4 bases, and 7 bases separated the two germline ends. CDR3 amino acids: CASSLYFGTEAFF. CDR3 DNA sequence: TGTGCCAGCAGTTTATATTTCGGCACTGAAGCTTTCTTT.

This chain links TRBV28 with TRBJ1-4; D is unresolved. V lost 6 bases, J lost 3 bases, and 14 bases lay in between. CDR1 MDHEN and CDR2 SYDVKM come from the germline V gene. This CDR3 region has 15 residues. The CDR3 is CASSPLGSANEKLFF. In DNA, the CDR3 is TGTGCCAGCAGCCCGCTGGGCTCTGCTAATGAAAAACTGTTTTTT.

DNA of the CDR3: TGTGCCAGCAGTTACTCGAGGTCAAATTCCTACGAGCAGTACTTC. Encoded protein: CASSYSRSNSYEQYF. The rearrangement links TRBV6-5 to TRBJ2-7; D is ambiguous. This CDR3 is built from 15 residues. CDR1 and CDR2 from the germline V gene are MNHEY and SVGAGI. Trimming removed 0 bases from V and 1 base from J, with 10 bases in between.

This clone was counted once. At one boundary the junction diverges from the germline segment, which might be a read error. The chain combines TRBV27 with TRBJ1-1; 7 bases line up with TRBD1. CDR1 and CDR2 from the germline V gene are MNHEY and SMNVEV (reference sequence). The CDR3 runs to 14 residues. The CDR3 spells CASTVSTGNAEAFF. Written as DNA, the CDR3 is TGTGCCAGTACCGTTTCGACAGGGAACGCTGAAGCTTTCTTT.

In its sample, this clone was seen a few times. The gene calls are TRBV19 and TRBJ1-1; no clear D. V was trimmed by 7 bases and J by 5 bases, leaving 17 bases between them. The CDR3 is 14 residues long. The V gene's germline CDR1 is LNHDA and CDR2 SQIVND (reference sequence). CDR3 DNA sequence: TGTGCCAGTACCCTACGCGGAGAGTATACTGAAGCTTTCTTT. The encoded protein is CASTLRGEYTEAFF.

The chain joins TRBV10-3 to TRBJ2-1; 10 bases map to TRBD1. Per germline, CDR1 ENHRY and CDR2 SYGVKD. CDR3 size: 16 residues. V gave up 4 bases and J gave up 7 bases; unmatched junction bases: 10. The CDR3 is CAISGGTGEGQNEQFF. In DNA, the CDR3 is TGTGCCATCAGTGGGGGGACAGGGGAGGGTCAGAATGAGCAGTTCTTC.